This T cell receptor beta chain is from a study of T-cell reconstitution after alpha-beta-depleted transplantation in children. The germline V and J ends were trimmed by 2 bases and 0 bases, with 25 bases remaining between them. Germline CDR1 and CDR2: KGHDR and SFDVKD. The CDR3 has 21 amino acids. TCRbeta library preparation incorporated unique molecular identifiers. Using its own MiXCR run on the PCR reads, TCRdb lists one record per CDR3 protein. The sample yields a few hundred thousand distinct CDR3 sequences, 11% seen once. Sequencing used PBMCs, obtained before TCRalphabeta/CD19-depleted stem cell transplant. The chain combines TRBV24-1 with TRBJ2-4; tentatively, D is TRBD1 (6 bases). The sequence was obtained from a child under two years old with acute myeloid leukemia, due to receive a stem cell transplant. The CDR3 bases are TGTGCCACCAGTGATTGGTTGGGACAACACAATCGGAGGATAGCCAAAAACATTCAGTACTTC. Translating gives CATSDWLGQHNRRIAKNIQYF.